What follows are 2 T cell receptor beta chains derived from one specimen sequenced in a study of blood T cell repertoires in COVID-19. The method was immunoSEQ multiplex PCR; TCRdb's version includes in-frame clones alone and lacks a portion of them. The repertoire consists of about 130,000 clones, with approximately 83% occurring once and the leading ten covering around a tenth. The sample taken for sequencing was peripheral blood. The source of these receptors is a man between 35 and 55 years old with active or convalescent COVID-19.

The chain carries TRBV5-1 and TRBJ2-7, with D tentatively TRBD1 (6 bases). The germline CDR1 and CDR2 sequences are SGHRS and YFSETQ. The CDR3 has 13 amino acids. V shed 3 bases and J shed 0 bases, with 7 bases lying between them. The CDR3 DNA reads TGCGCCAGCAGCTCGGACAGCTCCTACGAGCAGTACTTC. Encoded protein: CASSSDSSYEQYF.

This rearrangement joins TRBV28 to TRBJ2-6, with 11 bases matching TRBD1. V lost 2 bases and J lost 4; bases outside the gene matches: 4. The CDR3 has 17 amino acids. Germline V gene data show CDR1 as MDHEN and CDR2 as SYDVKM. The CDR3 region is CASSLRTGGAGANVLTF. DNA for the CDR3: TGTGCCAGCAGTTTAAGGACAGGGGGCGCCGGGGCCAACGTCCTGACTTTC.